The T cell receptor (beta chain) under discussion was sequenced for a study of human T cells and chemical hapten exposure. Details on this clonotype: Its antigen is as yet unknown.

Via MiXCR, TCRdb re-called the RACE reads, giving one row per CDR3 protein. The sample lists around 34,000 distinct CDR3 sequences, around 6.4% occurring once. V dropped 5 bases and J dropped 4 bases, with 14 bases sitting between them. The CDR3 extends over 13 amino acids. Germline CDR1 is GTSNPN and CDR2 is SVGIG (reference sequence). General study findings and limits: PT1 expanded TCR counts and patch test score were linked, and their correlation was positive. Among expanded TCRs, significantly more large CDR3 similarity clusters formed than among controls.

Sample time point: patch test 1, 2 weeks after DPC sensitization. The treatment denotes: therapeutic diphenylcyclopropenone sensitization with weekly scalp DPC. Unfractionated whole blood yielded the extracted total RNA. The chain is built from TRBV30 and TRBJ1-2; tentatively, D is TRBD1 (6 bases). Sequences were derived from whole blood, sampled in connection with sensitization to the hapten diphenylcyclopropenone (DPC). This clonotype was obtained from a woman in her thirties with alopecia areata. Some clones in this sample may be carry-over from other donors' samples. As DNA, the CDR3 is TGTGCCTGGGGGGACACTCAGAGCTATGGCTACACCTTC. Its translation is CAWGDTQSYGYTF.